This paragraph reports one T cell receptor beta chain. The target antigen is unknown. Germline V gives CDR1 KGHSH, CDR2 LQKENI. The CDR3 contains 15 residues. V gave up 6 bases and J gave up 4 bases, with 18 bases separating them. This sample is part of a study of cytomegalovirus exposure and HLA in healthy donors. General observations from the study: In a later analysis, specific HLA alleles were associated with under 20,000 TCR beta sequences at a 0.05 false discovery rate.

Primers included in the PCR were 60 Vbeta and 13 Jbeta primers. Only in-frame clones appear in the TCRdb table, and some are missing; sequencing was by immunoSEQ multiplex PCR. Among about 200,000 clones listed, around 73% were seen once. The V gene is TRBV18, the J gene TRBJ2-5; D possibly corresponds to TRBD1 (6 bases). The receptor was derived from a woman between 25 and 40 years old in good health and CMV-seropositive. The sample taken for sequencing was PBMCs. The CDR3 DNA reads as TGTGCCAGCTCCCCCGGACAGCCTCCGAGAGAGACCCAGTACTTC. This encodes CASSPGQPPRETQYF.